The sample holds a few counts of the clone carrying this TCR beta chain. A J-beta primer mix and a sample-barcoded 5' primer were used in a second PCR of about 7 to 12 cycles. Each cDNA molecule was tagged by a template-switch adaptor with 12 random nucleotides. From the 5' RACE reads, TCRdb called clonotypes with MiXCR, one entry per CDR3 protein. The sample lists approximately 880,000 distinct CDR3 sequences, around 48% occurring once. The ends lost 7 bases at V and 0 bases at J; junction bases unmatched: 5. Germline CDR1 and CDR2: MDHEN and SYDVKM. The CDR3 spans 14 residues. The sample originates from a study of blood T cells in healthy people across ages.

The sequenced material came from blood. The V gene is TRBV28, the J gene TRBJ1-2, with 7 bases that match TRBD1. The receptor's source is a young man in good health. The CDR3 spells CASTSGGANYGYTF. CDR3 in DNA: TGTGCCAGCACCTCAGGGGGAGCTAACTATGGCTACACCTTC.